These 17 T cell receptor beta chains share one sample of origin, sequenced in a study of blood T cell repertoires in COVID-19. Only in-frame clones appear in the TCRdb table, and some are missing; sequencing was by immunoSEQ multiplex PCR. The table lists hundreds of thousands of clones, about nine tenths of them singletons. The sequenced sample consisted of peripheral blood. The receptors here all came from a woman between 50 and 59 years old with COVID-19, enrolled during active disease.

The V and J genes are TRBV24-1 and TRBJ1-1; unclear D gene. CDR3 length: 13 residues. V lost 4 bases and J lost 1, with 6 bases in between. CDR1 is KGHDR and CDR2 is SFDVKD in the germline V gene. The CDR3 spells CATSDEQNTEAFF. The CDR3 DNA is TGTGCCACCAGTGACGAACAGAACACTGAAGCTTTCTTT.

The chain joins TRBV6-5 to TRBJ2-6; no firm D call. The germline gives CDR1 MNHEY, CDR2 SVGAGI. V lost 3 bases to trimming and J lost 7 bases, with 13 bases between them. The CDR3 sequence is 15 residues long. Here the CDR3 reads CASSYSSYGANVLTF. CDR3 bases: TGTGCCAGCAGTTATAGCTCTTACGGAGCCAACGTCCTGACTTTC.

The chain couples TRBV3-1 (or the pseudogene TRBV3-2) to TRBJ2-7; weak D call: TRBD2 (6 bases). Germline V CDR1 and CDR2: LGHDT, YNNKEL (reference sequence). Deletions cut 5 bases from V and 4 bases from J, with 9 bases between. CDR3 size: 12 residues. The CDR3 DNA follows: TGTGCCAGCAGCTCTGGGGGGTACGAGCAGTACTTC. This sequence encodes CASSSGGYEQYF.

The rearrangement uses TRBV30 and TRBJ1-6, with unresolved D. The CDR3 has 13 residues. Deletions cut 2 bases from V and 10 bases from J, with 12 bases between. The germline V gene has CDR1 GTSNPN and CDR2 SVGIG (reference sequence). The CDR3 spells CAWSRSTNSPLHF. CDR3 bases: TGTGCCTGGAGTAGGTCGACAAACTCACCCCTCCACTTT.

The chain combines TRBV5-1 with TRBJ1-2; D might be TRBD1 (5 bases). From germline, CDR1 is SGHRS and CDR2 YFSETQ. This CDR3 has 12 amino acids. The V end lost 4 bases, the J end lost 3 bases, and 7 bases lay between the germline ends. The CDR3 sequence: CASSGADYGYTF. For the CDR3, the DNA is TGCGCCAGCAGCGGGGCAGACTATGGCTACACCTTC.

This chain links TRBV6-2 or TRBV6-3 with TRBJ2-7; 9 positions agree with TRBD1. Germline V gives CDR1 MNHEY, CDR2 SVGEGT. The trim removed 2 bases at V and 7 bases at J, leaving 15 bases unmatched. The CDR3 is 17 residues long. The CDR3 region is CASSYGDSRDRDREQYF. The CDR3 DNA reads as TGTGCCAGCAGTTACGGAGACTCCCGGGACAGGGATCGGGAGCAGTACTTC.

The gene calls are TRBV12-2 and TRBJ2-3; no DNA check was done on the table's D call, TRBD1. TRBV12-2 is a pseudogene. This CDR3 is 17 amino acids long. The CDR3 loop is CASRFRVAPIHTDTQYF. The CDR3 DNA is TGTGCAAGTCGCTTCAGGGTAGCCCCAATCCACACAGATACGCAGTATTTT.

The gene calls are TRBV19 and TRBJ1-5; D perhaps matches TRBD1 (6 bases). The CDR3 has 16 residues. V lost 3 bases to trimming and J lost 2 bases, with 14 bases between them. Germline V gives CDR1 LNHDA, CDR2 SQIVND (reference sequence). This CDR3 is CASSMGGGPGNQPQHF. The CDR3 bases are TGTGCCAGTAGTATGGGCGGGGGGCCCGGCAATCAGCCCCAGCATTTT.

The rearrangement joins TRBV6-2 or TRBV6-3 to TRBJ1-5; unclear D gene. Looked up from germline, CDR1 is MNHEY and CDR2 is SVGEGT. The CDR3 covers 14 residues. Between the trimmed V and J ends, which lost 4 bases and 9 bases, there was a span of 16 bases. The DNA for the CDR3 is TGTGCCAGCAGTTTAGGAGCAGTCCCTTTGCCCCAGCATTTT. Translation: CASSLGAVPLPQHF.

V gene TRBV18 combines with J gene TRBJ1-1; 7 positions agree with TRBD1. Looked up from germline, CDR1 is KGHSH and CDR2 is LQKENI. The length of the CDR3 is 16 residues. V was clipped by 1 base and J by 4 bases; unmatched bases: 9. In nucleotides, the CDR3 is TGTGCCAGCTCACCACTCCCGGGACAGAGAATCACTGAAGCTTTCTTT. Amino acids: CASSPLPGQRITEAFF.

The J gene is TRBJ1-4, the V gene TRBV6-2 or TRBV6-3; D remains ambiguous. The length of the CDR3 is 11 residues. Trimming took off 4 bases at V and 10 bases at J, with 7 bases between the two ends. Germline assignment: CDR1 MNHEY and CDR2 SVGEGT. CDR3 DNA sequence: TGTGCCAGCAGTTCCGAGGGAAAACTGTTTTTT. Translated, it gives CASSSEGKLFF.

The chain recombines TRBV6-5 with TRBJ1-5, with 7 bases that match TRBD1. This CDR3 comprises 14 residues. Germline CDR1 reads MNHEY; CDR2 reads SVGAGI. V lost 6 bases, J lost 5 bases, and 7 bases stayed unmatched. CDR3 bases: TGTGCCAGCAGCCCCAGGGACAGTTATCAGCCCCAGCATTTT. It encodes CASSPRDSYQPQHF.

This chain joins TRBV10-1 and TRBJ1-6, with 10 bases fitting TRBD1. CDR3 length: 13 amino acids. Germline CDR1 WNHNN, CDR2 SYGVQD (reference sequence). The ends lost 8 bases at V and 8 bases at J; junction bases unmatched: 3. Here the CDR3 reads CASSGTGDSPLHF. The CDR3 coding sequence is TGCGCCAGCTCCGGGACAGGGGATTCACCCCTCCACTTT.

The chain uses TRBV27 and TRBJ1-2; 8 positions agree with TRBD1. The V gene end was trimmed by 5 bases and the J gene end by 4 bases; junction bases not matched to a gene: 6. The CDR3 extends over 14 amino acids. The germline V gene has CDR1 MNHEY and CDR2 SMNVEV (reference sequence). The CDR3 nucleotides read TGTGCCAGCAGTACCCGACAGGGGCCCTATGGCTACACCTTC. This sequence encodes CASSTRQGPYGYTF.

The chain combines TRBV5-1 with TRBJ1-2, with D maybe TRBD1 (6 bases). This CDR3 region has 19 residues. Trimming removed 1 base from V and 0 bases from J, with 22 bases in between. Germline V lookup: CDR1 SGHRS, CDR2 YFSETQ. This CDR3 reads CASSLQQGRDGEANYGYTF. The CDR3 region has the DNA TGCGCCAGCAGCTTGCAACAGGGTCGGGATGGAGAAGCTAACTATGGCTACACCTTC.

This chain joins TRBV28 and TRBJ2-1; weak D call: TRBD1 (5 bases). Germline assignment: CDR1 MDHEN and CDR2 SYDVKM. This CDR3 is 14 amino acids long. With 5 bases removed from V and 4 bases from J, the gap between germline ends came to 12 bases. The CDR3: CASSLSDRYNEQFF. In nucleotides, the CDR3 is TGTGCCAGCAGTCTCTCCGACAGATACAATGAGCAGTTCTTC. The variable domain in full, with the rest retrieved from reference TRBV28 and TRBJ2-1, is DVKVTQSSRYLVKRTGEKVFLECVQDMDHENMFWYRQDPGLGLRLIYFSYDVKMKEKGDIPEGYSVSREKKERFSLILESASTNQTSMYLCASSLSDRYNEQFFGPGTRLTVL.

CDR3 coding DNA: TGCGCCAGCAGTCAAAAACCTCCTTACCGGGACAGGGGGTATGGGGCTAATGAAAAACTGTTTTTT. It translates to CASSQKPPYRDRGYGANEKLFF. This chain uses TRBV23-1 with TRBJ1-4, with 11 bases matching TRBD1. TRBV23-1 is given ORF status, its function remaining uncertain. CDR3 length equals 22 residues. V gave up 2 bases and J gave up 3 bases; unmatched junction bases: 20.